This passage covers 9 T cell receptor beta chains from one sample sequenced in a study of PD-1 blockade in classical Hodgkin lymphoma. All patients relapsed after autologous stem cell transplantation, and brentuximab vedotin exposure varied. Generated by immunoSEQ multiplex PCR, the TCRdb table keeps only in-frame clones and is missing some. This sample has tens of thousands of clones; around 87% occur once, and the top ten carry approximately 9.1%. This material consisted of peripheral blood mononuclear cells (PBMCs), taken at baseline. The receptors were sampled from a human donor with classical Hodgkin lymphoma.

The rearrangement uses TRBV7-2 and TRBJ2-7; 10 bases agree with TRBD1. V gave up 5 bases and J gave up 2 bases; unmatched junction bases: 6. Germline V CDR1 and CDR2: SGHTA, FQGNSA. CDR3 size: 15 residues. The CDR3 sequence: CASSSGQGGTYEQYF. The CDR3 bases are TGTGCCAGCAGCAGCGGACAGGGGGGAACCTACGAGCAGTACTTC.

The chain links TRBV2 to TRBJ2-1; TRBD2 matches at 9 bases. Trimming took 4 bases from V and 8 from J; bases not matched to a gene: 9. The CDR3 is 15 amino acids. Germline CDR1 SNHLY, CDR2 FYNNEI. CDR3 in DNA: TGTGCCAGCAGTGGGGGCTCTAGCGGGAATCATGAGCAGTTCTTC. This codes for CASSGGSSGNHEQFF. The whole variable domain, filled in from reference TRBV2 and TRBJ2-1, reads EPEVTQTPSHQVTQMGQEVILRCVPISNHLYFYWYRQILGQKVEFLVSFYNNEISEKSEIFDDQFSVERPDGSNFTLKIRSTKLEDSAMYFCASSGGSSGNHEQFFGPGTRLTVL.

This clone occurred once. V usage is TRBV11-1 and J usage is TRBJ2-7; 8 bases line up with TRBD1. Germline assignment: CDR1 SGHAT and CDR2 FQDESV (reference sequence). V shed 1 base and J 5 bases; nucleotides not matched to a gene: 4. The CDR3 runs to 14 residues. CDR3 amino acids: CASSLGSTGDEQYF. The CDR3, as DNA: TGTGCCAGCAGCTTAGGATCGACAGGGGACGAGCAGTACTTC.

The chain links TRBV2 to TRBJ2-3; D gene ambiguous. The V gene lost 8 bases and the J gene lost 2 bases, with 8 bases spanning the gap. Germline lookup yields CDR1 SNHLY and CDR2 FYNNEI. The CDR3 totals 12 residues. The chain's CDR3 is CASADTTDTQYF. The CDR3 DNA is TGTGCCAGCGCAGACACCACAGATACGCAGTATTTT.

CDR3 DNA: TGCGCCAGCAGCTTCATAGCGGGAGCGGACAATGAGCAGTTCTTC. This codes for CASSFIAGADNEQFF. V is TRBV5-1 and J is TRBJ2-1; the match to TRBD2 covers 9 bases. There are 15 residues in the CDR3. V lost 2 bases to trimming and J lost 5 bases; unmatched junction nucleotides: 5. Germline values: CDR1 SGHRS, CDR2 YFSETQ.

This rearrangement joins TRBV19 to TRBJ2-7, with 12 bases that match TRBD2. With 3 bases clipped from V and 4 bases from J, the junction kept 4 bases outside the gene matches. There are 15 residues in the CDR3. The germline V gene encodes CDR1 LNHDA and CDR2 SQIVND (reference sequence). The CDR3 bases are TGTGCCAGTAGTATGGATCTAGCGGGAGGGTACGAGCAGTACTTC. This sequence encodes CASSMDLAGGYEQYF.

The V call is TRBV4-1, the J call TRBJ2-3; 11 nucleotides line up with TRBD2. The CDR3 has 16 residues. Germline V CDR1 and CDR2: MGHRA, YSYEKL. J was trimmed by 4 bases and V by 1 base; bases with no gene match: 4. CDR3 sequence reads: CASSQAGTSGADTQYF. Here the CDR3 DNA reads TGCGCCAGCAGCCAAGCCGGGACTAGCGGAGCAGATACGCAGTATTTT.

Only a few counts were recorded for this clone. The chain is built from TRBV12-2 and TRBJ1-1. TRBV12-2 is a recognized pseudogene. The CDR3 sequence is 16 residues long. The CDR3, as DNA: TGTGCAAGTCGCCCCCGCGGCGGGACGGTGAGTACTGAAGCTTTCTTT. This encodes CASRPRGGTVSTEAFF.

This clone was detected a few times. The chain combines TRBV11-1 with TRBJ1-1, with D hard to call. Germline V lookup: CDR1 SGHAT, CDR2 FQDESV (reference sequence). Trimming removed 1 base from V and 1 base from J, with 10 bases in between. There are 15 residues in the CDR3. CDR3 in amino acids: CASSLDLGWNTEAFF. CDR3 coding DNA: TGTGCCAGCAGCTTAGATCTCGGTTGGAACACTGAAGCTTTCTTT. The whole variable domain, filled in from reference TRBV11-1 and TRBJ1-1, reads EAEVAQSPRYKITEKSQAVAFWCDPISGHATLYWYRQILGQGPELLVQFQDESVVDDSQLPKDRFSAERLKGVDSTLKIQPAELGDSAMYLCASSLDLGWNTEAFFGQGTRLTVV.